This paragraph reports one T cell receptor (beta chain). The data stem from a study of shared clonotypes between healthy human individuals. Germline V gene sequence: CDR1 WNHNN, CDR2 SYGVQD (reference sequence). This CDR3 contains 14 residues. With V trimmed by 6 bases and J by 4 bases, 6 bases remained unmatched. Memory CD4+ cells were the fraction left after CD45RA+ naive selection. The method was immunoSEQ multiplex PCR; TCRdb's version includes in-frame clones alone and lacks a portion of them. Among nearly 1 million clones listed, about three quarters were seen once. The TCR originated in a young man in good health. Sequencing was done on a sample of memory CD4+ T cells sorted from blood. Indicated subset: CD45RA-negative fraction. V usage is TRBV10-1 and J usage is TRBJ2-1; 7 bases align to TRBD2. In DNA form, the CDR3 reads TGCGCCAGCAGCTTGAGCGGGGATTACAATGAGCAGTTCTTC. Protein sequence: CASSLSGDYNEQFF.